This TCR beta chain was profiled in a study of Graves' ophthalmopathy and Graves' hyperthyroidism. Study at large: Peripheral blood was collected at initial diagnosis, before any treatment.

Ophthalmopathy-affected donors exhibited moderate-to-severe activity, CAS ≥3, NOSPECS ≥4, and duration under 3 months. Points from the study as a whole: Most expanded clonotypes from thyroid (those above 0.001 frequency) were also found in blood.

Amplification of TCR beta CDR3 regions used RNA transcripts. HTBI primers were employed in first-round RT-PCR, then a second-round multiplex PCR followed. TCRdb analysed the multiplex PCR reads with MiXCR anew, one entry per CDR3 protein. The sample shows about 220,000 distinct CDR3 sequences, 20% to 25% of them seen only once. In this sample, this clonotype turned up many times. Its antigen is unidentified. This clonotype originated in a woman in her fifties or sixties with Graves' ophthalmopathy. Sequenced material: peripheral blood.

CDR3 nucleotide sequence: TGTGCCAGCAGCGGTAGGACAGGAAACTACGAGCAGTACTTC. It translates to CASSGRTGNYEQYF. This chain uses TRBV9 with TRBJ2-7, with TRBD1 matching 7 bases. V was pared by 3 bases and J by 3 bases, with 6 bases of the junction left unmatched. The CDR3 has 14 amino acids. Germline V CDR1 and CDR2: SGDLS, YYNGEE. The entire variable domain, with the rest obtained from reference TRBV9 and TRBJ2-7, is as follows: DSGVTQTPKHLITATGQRVTLRCSPRSGDLSVYWYQQSLDQGLQFLIQYYNGEERAKGNILERFSAQQFPDLHSELNLSSLELGDSALYFCASSGRTGNYEQYFGPGTRLTVT.